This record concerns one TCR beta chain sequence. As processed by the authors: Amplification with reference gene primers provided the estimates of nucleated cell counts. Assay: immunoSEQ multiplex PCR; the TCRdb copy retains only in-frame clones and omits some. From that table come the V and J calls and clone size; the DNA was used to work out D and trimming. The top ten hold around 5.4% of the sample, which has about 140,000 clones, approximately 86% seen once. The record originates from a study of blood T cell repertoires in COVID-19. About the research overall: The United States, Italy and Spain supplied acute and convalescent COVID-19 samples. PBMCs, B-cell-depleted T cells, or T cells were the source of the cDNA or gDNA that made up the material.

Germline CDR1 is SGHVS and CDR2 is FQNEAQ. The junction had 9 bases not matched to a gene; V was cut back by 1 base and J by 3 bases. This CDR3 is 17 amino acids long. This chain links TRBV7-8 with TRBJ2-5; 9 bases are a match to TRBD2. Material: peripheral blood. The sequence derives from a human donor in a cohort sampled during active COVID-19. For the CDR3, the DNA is TGTGCCAGCAGCTTAGTCTCAGCTAGCGGGACCAAAGAGACCCAGTACTTC. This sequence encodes CASSLVSASGTKETQYF.